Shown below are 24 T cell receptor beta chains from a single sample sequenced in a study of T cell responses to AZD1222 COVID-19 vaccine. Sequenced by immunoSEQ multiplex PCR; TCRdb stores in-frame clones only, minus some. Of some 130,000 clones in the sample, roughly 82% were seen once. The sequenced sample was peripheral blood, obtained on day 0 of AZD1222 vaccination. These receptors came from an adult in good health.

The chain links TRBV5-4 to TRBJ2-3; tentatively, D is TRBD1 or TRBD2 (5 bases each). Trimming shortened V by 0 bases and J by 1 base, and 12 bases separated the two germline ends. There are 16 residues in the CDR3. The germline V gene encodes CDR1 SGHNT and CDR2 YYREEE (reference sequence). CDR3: CASSLGGAGGTDTQYF. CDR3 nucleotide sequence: TGTGCCAGCAGCTTGGGTGGGGCCGGGGGCACAGATACGCAGTATTTT.

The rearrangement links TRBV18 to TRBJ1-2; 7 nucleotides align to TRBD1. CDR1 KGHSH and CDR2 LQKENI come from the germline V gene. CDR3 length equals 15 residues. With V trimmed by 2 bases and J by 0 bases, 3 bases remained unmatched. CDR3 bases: TGTGCCAGCTCACCAGGGACAGCTCCTAACTATGGCTACACCTTC. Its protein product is CASSPGTAPNYGYTF.

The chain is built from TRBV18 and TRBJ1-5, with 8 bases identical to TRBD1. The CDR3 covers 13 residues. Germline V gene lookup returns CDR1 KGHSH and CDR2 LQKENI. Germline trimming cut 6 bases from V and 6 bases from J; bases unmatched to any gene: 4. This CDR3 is CASSGQGGQPQHF. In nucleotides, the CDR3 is TGTGCCAGCTCTGGACAGGGAGGTCAGCCCCAGCATTTT. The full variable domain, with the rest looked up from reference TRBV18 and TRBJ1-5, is NAGVMQNPRHLVRRRGQEARLRCSPMKGHSHVYWYRQLPEEGLKFMVYLQKENIIDESGMPKERFSAEFPKEGPSILRIQQVVRGDSAAYFCASSGQGGQPQHFGDGTRLSIL.

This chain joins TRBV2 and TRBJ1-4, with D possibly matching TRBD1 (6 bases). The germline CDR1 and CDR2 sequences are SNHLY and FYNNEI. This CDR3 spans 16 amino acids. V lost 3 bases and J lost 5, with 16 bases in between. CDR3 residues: CASSDEAGGGNEKLFF. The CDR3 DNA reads TGTGCCAGCAGTGATGAGGCCGGAGGGGGGAATGAAAAACTGTTTTTT.

DNA for the CDR3: TGTGCCACCAGCAGAGGCCAGGGAATCAACTACGAGCAGTACTTC. This encodes CATSRGQGINYEQYF. The chain joins TRBV15 to TRBJ2-7; D is perhaps TRBD1 (5 bases). This CDR3 has 15 amino acids. Per the germline V gene, CDR1 is LNHNV and CDR2 is YYDKDF (reference sequence). Between the trimmed V and J ends, which lost 1 base and 3 bases, there was a span of 13 bases.

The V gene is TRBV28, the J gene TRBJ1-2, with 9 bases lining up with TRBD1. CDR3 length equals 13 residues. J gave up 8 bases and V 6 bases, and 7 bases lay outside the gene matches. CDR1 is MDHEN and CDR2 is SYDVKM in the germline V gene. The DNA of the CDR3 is TGTGCCAGCAGAGAACAGGGGGCGGACGGCTACACCTTC. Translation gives CASREQGADGYTF.

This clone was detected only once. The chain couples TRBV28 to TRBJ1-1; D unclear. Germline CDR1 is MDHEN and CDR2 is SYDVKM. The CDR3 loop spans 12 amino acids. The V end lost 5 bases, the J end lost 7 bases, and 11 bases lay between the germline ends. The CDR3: CASSLTSNEAFF. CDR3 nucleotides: TGTGCCAGCAGTCTCACCTCTAATGAAGCTTTCTTT.

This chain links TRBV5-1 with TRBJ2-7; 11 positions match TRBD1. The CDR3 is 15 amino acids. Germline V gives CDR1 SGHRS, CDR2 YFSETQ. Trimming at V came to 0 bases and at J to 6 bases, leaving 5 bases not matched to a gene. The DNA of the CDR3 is TGCGCCAGCAGCTTGGAAGGGACAGGGGGTCGCGAGCAGTACTTC. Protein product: CASSLEGTGGREQYF.

This CDR3 reads CASSYLGELFF. DNA for the CDR3: TGTGCCAGCAGTTACCTGGGGGAGCTGTTTTTT. This chain links TRBV6-5 with TRBJ2-2; D gene unclear. The CDR3 is 11 amino acids. V dropped 2 bases and J dropped 8 bases, with 3 bases sitting between them. Germline V gene lookup returns CDR1 MNHEY and CDR2 SVGAGI.

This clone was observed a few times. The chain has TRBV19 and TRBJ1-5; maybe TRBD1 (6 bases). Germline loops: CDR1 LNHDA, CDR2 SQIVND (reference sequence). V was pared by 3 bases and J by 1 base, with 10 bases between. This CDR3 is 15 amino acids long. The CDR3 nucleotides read TGTGCCAGTAGTATGGGACAACCCAGCAATCAGCCCCAGCATTTT. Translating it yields CASSMGQPSNQPQHF.

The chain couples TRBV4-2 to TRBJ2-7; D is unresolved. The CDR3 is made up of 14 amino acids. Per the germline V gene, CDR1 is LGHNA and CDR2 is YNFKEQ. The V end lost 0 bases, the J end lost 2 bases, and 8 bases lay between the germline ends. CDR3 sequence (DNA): TGTGCCAGCAGCCAAGAACTACCGACCTACGAGCAGTACTTC. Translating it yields CASSQELPTYEQYF.

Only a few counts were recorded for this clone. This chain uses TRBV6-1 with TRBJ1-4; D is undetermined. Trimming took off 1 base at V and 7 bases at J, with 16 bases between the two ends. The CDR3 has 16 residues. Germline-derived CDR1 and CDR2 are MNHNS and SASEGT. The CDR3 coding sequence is TGTGCCAGCAGTGAAGGTGGAAGTGTGGGGAGTGAAAAACTGTTTTTT. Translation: CASSEGGSVGSEKLFF.

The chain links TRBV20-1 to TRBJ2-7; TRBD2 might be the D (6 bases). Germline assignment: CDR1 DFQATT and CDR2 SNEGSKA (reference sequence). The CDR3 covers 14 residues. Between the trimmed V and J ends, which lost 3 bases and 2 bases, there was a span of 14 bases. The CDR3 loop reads CSASYGTATYEQYF. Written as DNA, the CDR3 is TGCAGTGCTAGTTACGGGACTGCTACCTACGAGCAGTACTTC.

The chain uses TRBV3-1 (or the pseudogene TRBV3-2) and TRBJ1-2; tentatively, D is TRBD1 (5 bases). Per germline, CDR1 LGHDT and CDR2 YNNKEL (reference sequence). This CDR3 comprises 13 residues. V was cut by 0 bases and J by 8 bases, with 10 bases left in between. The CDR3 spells CASSQEGVRGYTF. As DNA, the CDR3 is TGTGCCAGCAGCCAAGAGGGGGTTCGCGGCTACACCTTC.

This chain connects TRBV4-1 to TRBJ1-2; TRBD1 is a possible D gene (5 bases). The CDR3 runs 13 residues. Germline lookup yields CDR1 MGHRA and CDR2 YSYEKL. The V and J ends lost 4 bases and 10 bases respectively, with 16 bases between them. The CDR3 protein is CASSPRDVKDYTF. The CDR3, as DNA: TGCGCCAGCAGCCCCCGGGACGTCAAGGACTACACCTTC.

The DNA of the CDR3 is TGTGCCAGCAGCACGAGACAGGGGGGTAACTATGGCTACACCTTC. Its translation: CASSTRQGGNYGYTF. The chain is built from TRBV5-5 and TRBJ1-2, with TRBD1 matching 9 bases. Germline V gene lookup returns CDR1 SGHKS and CDR2 YYEKEE (reference sequence). The J segment lost 1 base and the V segment lost 4 bases, leaving 5 bases of the junction unmatched. The CDR3 extends over 15 amino acids.

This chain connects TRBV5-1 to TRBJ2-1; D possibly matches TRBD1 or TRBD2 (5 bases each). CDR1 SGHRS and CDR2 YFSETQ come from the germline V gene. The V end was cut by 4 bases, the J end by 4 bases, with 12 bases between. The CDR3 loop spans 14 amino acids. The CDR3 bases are TGCGCCAGCAGCACCTTGGGGGATTACAATGAGCAGTTCTTC. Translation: CASSTLGDYNEQFF.

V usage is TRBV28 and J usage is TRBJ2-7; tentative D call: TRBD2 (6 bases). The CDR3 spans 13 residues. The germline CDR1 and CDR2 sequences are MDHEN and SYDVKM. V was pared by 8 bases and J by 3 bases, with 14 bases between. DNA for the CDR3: TGTGCCAGCCACAACGCGGGGTTCTACGAGCAGTACTTC. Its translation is CASHNAGFYEQYF.

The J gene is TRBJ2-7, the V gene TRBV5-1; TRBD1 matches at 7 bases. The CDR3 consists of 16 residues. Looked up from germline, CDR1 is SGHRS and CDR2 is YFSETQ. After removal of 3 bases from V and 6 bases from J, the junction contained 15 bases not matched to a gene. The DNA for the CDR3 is TGCGCCAGCAGCTCGACCTTTACAGGGGCCCCTCTCGAGCAGTACTTC. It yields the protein CASSSTFTGAPLEQYF.

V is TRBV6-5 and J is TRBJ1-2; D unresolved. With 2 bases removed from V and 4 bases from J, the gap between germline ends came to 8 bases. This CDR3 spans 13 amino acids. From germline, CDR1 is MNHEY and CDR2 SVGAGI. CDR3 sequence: CASSYGAGYGYTF. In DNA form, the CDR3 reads TGTGCCAGCAGTTACGGCGCTGGCTATGGCTACACCTTC.

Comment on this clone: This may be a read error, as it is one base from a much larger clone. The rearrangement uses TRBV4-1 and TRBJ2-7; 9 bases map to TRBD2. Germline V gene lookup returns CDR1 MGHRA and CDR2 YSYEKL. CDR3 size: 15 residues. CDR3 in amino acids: CASSQEPSGVYKQYF. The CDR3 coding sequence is TGCGCCAGCAGCCAAGAGCCTAGCGGGGTCTACAAGCAGTACTTC.

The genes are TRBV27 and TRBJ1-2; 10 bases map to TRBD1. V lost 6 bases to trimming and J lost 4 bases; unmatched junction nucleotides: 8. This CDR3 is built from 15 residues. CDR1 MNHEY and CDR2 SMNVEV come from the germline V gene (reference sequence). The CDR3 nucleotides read TGTGCCAGCAGGGCGAGGGACAGGGGAAGCTATGGCTACACCTTC. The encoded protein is CASRARDRGSYGYTF.

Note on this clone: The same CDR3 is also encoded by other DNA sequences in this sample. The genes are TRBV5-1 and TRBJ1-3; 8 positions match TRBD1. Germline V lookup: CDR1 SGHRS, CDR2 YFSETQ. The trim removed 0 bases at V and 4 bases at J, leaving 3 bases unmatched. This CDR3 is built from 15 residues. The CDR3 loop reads CASSLETGAGNTIYF. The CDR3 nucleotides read TGCGCCAGCAGCTTGGAGACAGGGGCCGGAAACACCATATATTTT.

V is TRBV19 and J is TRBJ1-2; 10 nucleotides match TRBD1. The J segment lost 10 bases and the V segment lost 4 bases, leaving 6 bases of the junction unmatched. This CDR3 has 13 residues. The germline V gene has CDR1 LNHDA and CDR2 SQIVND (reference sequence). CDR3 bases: TGTGCCAGTAGTAACACCGGGACAGGGGTCTACACCTTC. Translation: CASSNTGTGVYTF. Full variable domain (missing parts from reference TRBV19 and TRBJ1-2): DGGITQSPKYLFRKEGQNVTLSCEQNLNHDAMYWYRQDPGQGLRLIYYSQIVNDFQKGDIAEGYSVSREKKESFPLTVTSAQKNPTAFYLCASSNTGTGVYTFGSGTRLTVV.